This T cell receptor beta chain originates from a study of cytomegalovirus exposure and HLA in healthy donors. Study-wide results and limits: Researchers reported that a few CMV-associated chains were confirmed in vitro as CMV antigen-specific. The study labeled about 160 TCR beta chains cytomegalovirus-associated. In a later analysis, TCR beta V- and J-gene trimming showed a link to a missense DCLRE1C variant.

With 60 Vbeta and 13 Jbeta primers, the PCR was carried out. Repertoires were generated with immunoSEQ multiplex PCR, while TCRdb's copy carries only in-frame clones and drops some. The data contain approximately 160,000 clones, 65% to 90% of them seen just once; the ten biggest clones take up approximately 2%. Worth noting for this clone: Antigen: not known.

The V and J ends lost 4 bases and 4 bases respectively, with 16 bases between them. CDR1 and CDR2 from the germline V gene are LGHNA and YNFKEQ. CDR3 length: 15 residues. J is TRBJ1-1 and V is TRBV4-2; D perhaps matches TRBD1 (6 bases). The source material was PBMCs. The TCR sequence derives from a human donor in good health. CDR3 protein: CASSPGGDAGTEAFF. As DNA, the CDR3 is TGTGCCAGCAGCCCGGGGGGCGACGCCGGCACTGAAGCTTTCTTT.